The 31 T cell receptor beta chains listed next were all sequenced from one sample in a study of shared clonotypes between healthy human individuals. The table came from immunoSEQ multiplex PCR; TCRdb's copy has only in-frame clones and leaves some out. The table lists 850,000 to 1,200,000 clones, around 76% of them singletons. Sequenced sample: memory CD4+ T cells sorted from blood. Subset described: CD45RA-negative fraction. The receptors stem from a man aged 18 to 35 in good health.

In this sample, this clone turned up once. The chain joins TRBV28 to TRBJ1-5, with TRBD1 matching 9 bases. V lost 5 bases, J lost 7 bases, and 9 bases stayed unmatched. Germline lookup yields CDR1 MDHEN and CDR2 SYDVKM. The length of the CDR3 is 15 residues. CDR3 sequence (DNA): TGTGCCAGCAGTGAGACCGGGACAGGGACCCAGCCCCAGCATTTT. Translating gives CASSETGTGTQPQHF. The whole variable domain, filled in from reference TRBV28 and TRBJ1-5, reads DVKVTQSSRYLVKRTGEKVFLECVQDMDHENMFWYRQDPGLGLRLIYFSYDVKMKEKGDIPEGYSVSREKKERFSLILESASTNQTSMYLCASSETGTGTQPQHFGDGTRLSIL.

This clone was picked up one time. The rearrangement uses TRBV19 and TRBJ2-3; 10 bases agree with TRBD1. Germline CDR1 LNHDA, CDR2 SQIVND (reference sequence). The CDR3 sequence is 17 residues long. Trimming removed 0 bases from V and 3 bases from J; junction bases left unmatched: 6. The CDR3 is CASSIDRGTGATDTQYF. In DNA form, the CDR3 reads TGTGCCAGTAGTATAGATCGAGGGACAGGGGCGACAGATACGCAGTATTTT. Combining the CDR3 with reference TRBV19 and TRBJ2-3 gives the whole variable domain DGGITQSPKYLFRKEGQNVTLSCEQNLNHDAMYWYRQDPGQGLRLIYYSQIVNDFQKGDIAEGYSVSREKKESFPLTVTSAQKNPTAFYLCASSIDRGTGATDTQYFGPGTRLTVL.

This chain's CDR3 is CASSFDTQNIQYF. CDR3 DNA: TGTGCCAGCAGCTTCGACACCCAAAACATTCAGTACTTC. The V call is TRBV7-8, the J call TRBJ2-4; unclear D gene. V lost 3 bases and J 5 bases, leaving 8 bases between the germline ends. Germline-derived CDR1 and CDR2 are SGHVS and FQNEAQ. The CDR3 runs to 13 residues.

The chain uses TRBV5-8 and TRBJ1-2; D not certain. V was cut by 4 bases and J by 4 bases, with 8 bases left in between. This CDR3 is built from 12 residues. CDR1 is SGHTS and CDR2 is YDEGEE in the germline V gene. Written as DNA, the CDR3 is TGTGCCAGCAGCCCCGGTGGCTATGGCTACACCTTC. Its translation is CASSPGGYGYTF.

The chain links TRBV7-9 to TRBJ2-3; no reliable D call. The CDR3 consists of 15 residues. Trimming cost V 4 bases and J 2 bases, with 13 bases left between them. CDR1 is SEHNR, CDR2 FQNEAQ, per germline (reference sequence). The CDR3 DNA sequence: TGTGCCAGCAGCTCTTATTCCGGCGCCACAGATACGCAGTATTTT. The encoded protein is CASSSYSGATDTQYF.

This chain links TRBV5-4 with TRBJ2-1; D is perhaps TRBD1 or TRBD2 (5 bases each). This CDR3 spans 15 amino acids. V was trimmed by 0 bases and J by 1 base, leaving 8 bases between them. Germline V gene sequence: CDR1 SGHNT, CDR2 YYREEE (reference sequence). The CDR3 sequence is CASSLVWGSYNEQFF. DNA for the CDR3: TGTGCCAGCAGCTTGGTGTGGGGGTCCTACAATGAGCAGTTCTTC. The full variable domain, in which reference TRBV5-4 and TRBJ2-1 provide the parts outside the CDR3, is ETGVTQSPTHLIKTRGQQVTLRCSSQSGHNTVSWYQQALGQGPQFIFQYYREEENGRGNFPPRFSGLQFPNYSSELNVNALELDDSALYLCASSLVWGSYNEQFFGPGTRLTVL.

This clone has more than one count but fewer than ten. The chain links TRBV6-5 to TRBJ2-1, with 7 bases that match TRBD2. The CDR3 consists of 14 residues. In germline, CDR1 is MNHEY, CDR2 SVGAGI. V trimming: 11 bases; J trimming: 6 bases; junction bases outside the gene matches: 13. CDR3 loop: CACHGAGAPNEQFF. The CDR3 nucleotides are TGTGCCTGTCATGGGGCGGGAGCCCCCAATGAGCAGTTCTTC.

The chain recombines TRBV6-1 with TRBJ2-5, with a possible D match to TRBD2 (6 bases). V lost 2 bases and J 4 bases, leaving 17 bases between the germline ends. CDR1 and CDR2 from the germline V gene are MNHNS and SASEGT. The length of the CDR3 is 16 residues. CDR3 region: CASSEWRALGGETQYF. For the CDR3, the DNA is TGTGCCAGCAGTGAATGGCGGGCCCTGGGGGGAGAGACCCAGTACTTC.

The table lists this clone with many counts. The gene calls are TRBV4-1 and TRBJ2-2, with 9 nucleotides matching TRBD2. This CDR3 comprises 16 residues. The V segment lost 3 bases and the J segment 6 bases; nucleotides outside the gene matches: 8. Germline CDR1 and CDR2: MGHRA and YSYEKL. CDR3 nucleotide sequence: TGCGCCAGCAGCCAGCCTTGGACTAGCGCCCCCGGGGAGCTGTTTTTT. Translated, it gives CASSQPWTSAPGELFF.

The V gene is TRBV5-1, the J gene TRBJ2-1; TRBD1 aligns across 11 bases. The CDR3 is 16 amino acids. V lost 5 bases and J lost 3; bases outside the gene matches: 7. Germline loops: CDR1 SGHRS, CDR2 YFSETQ. The CDR3 reads CASSSGTGGIYNEQFF. DNA for the CDR3: TGCGCCAGCAGTAGCGGGACAGGGGGGATCTACAATGAGCAGTTCTTC.

V is TRBV19 and J is TRBJ2-6; weak D call: TRBD2 (7 bases). The CDR3 runs 17 residues. Germline V CDR1 and CDR2: LNHDA, SQIVND (reference sequence). Trimming pared 6 bases from V and 0 bases from J, leaving 15 bases between. The CDR3 DNA reads TGTGCCAGTAGAAACAGGGAGGGGGTCTCTGGGGCCAACGTCCTGACTTTC. Residues: CASRNREGVSGANVLTF.

This clone was counted once. The chain links TRBV6-1 to TRBJ2-4; 13 bases are shared with TRBD2. The CDR3 contains 18 residues. Germline CDR1 MNHNS, CDR2 SASEGT. The trim removed 2 bases at V and 3 bases at J, leaving 7 bases unmatched. The CDR3 nucleotides read TGTGCCAGCAGTGAAAGACTAGCGGGGGGCCTCATCAAAAACATTCAGTACTTC. Amino acids: CASSERLAGGLIKNIQYF.

The rearrangement uses TRBV6-1 and TRBJ1-4, with D possibly TRBD1 on 6 matching bases. The CDR3 spans 13 residues. Trimming took 11 bases from V and 4 from J, leaving 14 bases between them. Per germline, CDR1 MNHNS and CDR2 SASEGT. The CDR3 sequence is CAWGQGINEKLFF. The CDR3 region has the DNA TGTGCCTGGGGCCAGGGGATTAATGAAAAACTGTTTTTT.

The rearrangement links TRBV30 to TRBJ2-1; 8 bases map to TRBD2. This CDR3 comprises 14 residues. Germline CDR1 and CDR2: GTSNPN and SVGIG (reference sequence). V shed 0 bases and J 7 bases; nucleotides not matched to a gene: 5. The DNA of the CDR3 is TGTGCCTGGAGTGTAATGGCGGGAGGAAATGAGCAGTTCTTC. Translating it yields CAWSVMAGGNEQFF.

The genes are TRBV11-2 and TRBJ2-7, with 9 positions matching TRBD2. This CDR3 is 15 amino acids long. Germline V gene data show CDR1 as SGHAT and CDR2 as FQNNGV. Trimming cost V 5 bases and J 1 base; bases outside gene matches: 6. As DNA, the CDR3 is TGTGCCAGCAGCGCGACTAGCGGTTTTTCCTACGAGCAGTACTTC. Translated: CASSATSGFSYEQYF.

This clone was seen only once. V and J are TRBV4-1 and TRBJ2-5; 16 positions match TRBD2. Unmatched junction bases numbered 9, after V lost 4 bases and J lost 4 bases. The germline CDR1 and CDR2 sequences are MGHRA and YSYEKL. This CDR3 contains 18 residues. The CDR3 coding sequence is TGCGCCAGCAGCCCCGGGACTAGCGGGGGGGCCTCTATAGAGACCCAGTACTTC. Its protein product is CASSPGTSGGASIETQYF.

This clone turned up a few times. The chain joins TRBV5-1 to TRBJ2-3, with no clear D. The CDR3 extends over 16 amino acids. V lost 0 bases and J lost 0, with 11 bases in between. In germline, CDR1 is SGHRS, CDR2 YFSETQ. This CDR3 is CASSLAGQVSTDTQYF. Here the CDR3 DNA reads TGCGCCAGCAGCTTGGCCGGGCAGGTTAGCACAGATACGCAGTATTTT.

This sequence joins TRBV28 and TRBJ2-5, with 10 bases matching TRBD1. The CDR3 is made up of 17 amino acids. Germline V CDR1 and CDR2: MDHEN, SYDVKM. The ends lost 5 bases at V and 5 bases at J; junction bases unmatched: 14. The CDR3 bases are TGTGCCAGCAGTCCAACCGGGACAGGGGCAATCGGGGAGACCCAGTACTTC. This sequence encodes CASSPTGTGAIGETQYF.

This clone showed up just a few times. The rearrangement joins TRBV15 to TRBJ2-3; TRBD2 aligns across 10 bases. Germline-derived CDR1 and CDR2 are LNHNV and YYDKDF (reference sequence). The CDR3 runs to 16 residues. Trimming took 2 bases from V and 0 from J; bases not matched to a gene: 2. As DNA, the CDR3 is TGTGCCACCAGCAGAACTAGCGGGGTAAGCACAGATACGCAGTATTTT. This translates into CATSRTSGVSTDTQYF.

This chain links TRBV6-1 with TRBJ1-6; TRBD1 is a possible D gene (6 bases). From germline, CDR1 is MNHNS and CDR2 SASEGT. Trimming removed 5 bases at V and 9 bases at J, with 14 bases between. The CDR3 consists of 14 residues. CDR3 bases: TGTGCCAGCAGTAGGACCGTACAGGGTTCACCCCTCCACTTT. This translates into CASSRTVQGSPLHF.

This sequence joins TRBV19 and TRBJ1-6; TRBD1 matches 10 bases. V trimming: 9 bases; J trimming: 10 bases; junction bases outside the gene matches: 6. CDR3 length: 13 residues. Germline values: CDR1 LNHDA, CDR2 SQIVND (reference sequence). The CDR3 loop is CASRQGAGSPLHF. The CDR3 region has the DNA TGTGCCAGCAGACAGGGGGCTGGCTCACCCCTCCACTTT.

This clone was counted at least ten times. The CDR3 here is CASSPASGVGNTIYF. The DNA of the CDR3 is TGTGCCAGCTCACCAGCTAGTGGGGTTGGAAACACCATATATTTT. The chain links TRBV18 to TRBJ1-3; D not certain. The CDR3 contains 15 residues. Between the trimmed V and J ends, which lost 2 bases and 3 bases, there was a span of 11 bases. CDR1 KGHSH and CDR2 LQKENI come from the germline V gene.

V and J are TRBV10-2 and TRBJ1-6; TRBD1 aligns across 7 bases. This CDR3 spans 14 amino acids. The trim removed 4 bases at V and 6 bases at J, leaving 3 bases unmatched. Germline V gene sequence: CDR1 WSHSY, CDR2 SAAADI. The CDR3 region is CASSATGLNSPLHF. Here the CDR3 DNA reads TGCGCCAGCAGTGCGACAGGGCTTAATTCACCCCTCCACTTT.

The gene calls are TRBV6-1 and TRBJ1-1, with D unresolved. The CDR3 extends over 21 amino acids. Germline assignment: CDR1 MNHNS and CDR2 SASEGT. V shed 2 bases and J shed 0 bases, with 28 bases lying between them. The CDR3 nucleotides are TGTGCCAGCAGTGAAACCCACCCCGGGCTCCTCATGACCTTCATGAACACTGAAGCTTTCTTT. This codes for CASSETHPGLLMTFMNTEAFF.

This sequence joins TRBV7-2 and TRBJ2-7; maybe TRBD1 (6 bases). With 5 bases removed from V and 0 bases from J, the gap between germline ends came to 14 bases. Germline CDR1 SGHTA, CDR2 FQGNSA. This CDR3 is built from 15 residues. For the CDR3, the DNA is TGTGCCAGCAGCATAGGGGGACGGAGCTCCTACGAGCAGTACTTC. Translation: CASSIGGRSSYEQYF.

This clone was seen only a few times. The chain uses TRBV10-1 and TRBJ1-1; D remains ambiguous. This CDR3 comprises 13 residues. The ends were cut back, 6 bases at V and 6 bases at J, with 14 bases in the middle. The V gene's germline CDR1 is WNHNN and CDR2 SYGVQD (reference sequence). The CDR3 DNA reads as TGCGCCAGCAGAGCGGGAGGAACGGCTGAAGCTTTCTTT. Residues: CASRAGGTAEAFF.

The chain recombines TRBV19 with TRBJ2-2; TRBD1 might be the D (5 bases). The length of the CDR3 is 15 residues. Germline lookup yields CDR1 LNHDA and CDR2 SQIVND (reference sequence). V shed 3 bases and J shed 6 bases, with 14 bases lying between them. In DNA, the CDR3 is TGTGCCAGTAGTATTCAGGGTTCATCAGCCGGGGAGCTGTTTTTT. This codes for CASSIQGSSAGELFF.

V gene TRBV6-1 combines with J gene TRBJ1-5; D is unclear. V lost 3 bases, J lost 3 bases, and 9 bases lay in between. Looked up from germline, CDR1 is MNHNS and CDR2 is SASEGT. The CDR3 covers 14 residues. The CDR3 loop is CASSDPRTNQPQHF. CDR3 DNA: TGTGCCAGCAGTGATCCGCGGACCAATCAGCCCCAGCATTTT.

The chain couples TRBV19 to TRBJ2-7; D possibly matches TRBD1 or TRBD2 (6 bases each). The germline V gene has CDR1 LNHDA and CDR2 SQIVND (reference sequence). V was shortened by 6 bases and J by 0 bases, with 12 bases between the two germline ends. This CDR3 spans 14 amino acids. CDR3 amino acids: CASRRDKLSYEQYF. Here the CDR3 DNA reads TGTGCCAGTAGGCGGGACAAACTCTCCTACGAGCAGTACTTC.

This rearrangement joins TRBV18 to TRBJ1-6; no reliable D call. The CDR3 consists of 15 residues. CDR1 is KGHSH and CDR2 is LQKENI in the germline V gene. Trimming left V 0 bases short and J 5 bases short, with 8 bases between. CDR3: CASSPPKGNNSPLHF. The DNA of the CDR3 is TGTGCCAGCTCACCACCGAAAGGGAATAATTCACCCCTCCACTTT.

This clone was found a few times. The chain carries TRBV19 and TRBJ1-5; D is ambiguous. Germline CDR1 and CDR2: LNHDA and SQIVND (reference sequence). V was trimmed by 6 bases and J by 0 bases, leaving 9 bases between them. The CDR3 totals 14 residues. The CDR3: CASSRKDSNQPQHF. CDR3 bases: TGTGCCAGTAGCCGGAAGGATAGCAATCAGCCCCAGCATTTT.